The source of this T cell receptor beta chain is a study of vaccination effects on CD4 cells after COVID-19. Background on the study: Each participant received a vaccine that was either BNT162b2 or mRNA-1273, given as two doses.

V was trimmed by 3 bases and J by 9 bases, leaving 6 bases between them. The V gene's germline CDR1 is SNHLY and CDR2 FYNNEI. The CDR3 sequence is 11 residues long. After roughly 11 days in culture, the CD4+ T cells were isolated. IL-2 medium took the place of half the medium on both days 3 and 7. The data were produced by immunoSEQ multiplex PCR, yet TCRdb's version contains in-frame clones alone and is incomplete. The data show more than 40,000 clones, around 76% seen once. Remarks on this clone: Its antigen is undetermined.

The chain uses TRBV2 and TRBJ2-1; D uncertain. Here the sequenced sample was CD4+ T cells from PBMCs cultured without peptide, taken before COVID-19 vaccination. The TCR comes from a human donor who had a prior SARS-CoV-2 infection. CDR3 bases: TGTGCCAGCAGTGAGGCTTCTGAGCAGTTCTTC. This translates into CASSEASEQFF. Filled out from reference TRBV2 and TRBJ2-1, the complete variable domain reads EPEVTQTPSHQVTQMGQEVILRCVPISNHLYFYWYRQILGQKVEFLVSFYNNEISEKSEIFDDQFSVERPDGSNFTLKIRSTKLEDSAMYFCASSEASEQFFGPGTRLTVL.